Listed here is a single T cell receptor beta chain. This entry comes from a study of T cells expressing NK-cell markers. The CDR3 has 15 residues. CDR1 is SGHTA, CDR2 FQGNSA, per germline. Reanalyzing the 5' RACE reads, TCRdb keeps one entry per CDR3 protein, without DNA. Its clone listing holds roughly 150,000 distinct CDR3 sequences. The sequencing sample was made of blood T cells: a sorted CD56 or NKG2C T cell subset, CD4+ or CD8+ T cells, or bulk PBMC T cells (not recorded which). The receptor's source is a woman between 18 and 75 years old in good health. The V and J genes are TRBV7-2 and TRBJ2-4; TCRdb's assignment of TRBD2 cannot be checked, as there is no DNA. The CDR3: CASSSRGTSGHIQYF. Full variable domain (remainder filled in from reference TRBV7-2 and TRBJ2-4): GAGVSQSPSNKVTEKGKDVELRCDPISGHTALYWYRQSLGQGLEFLIYFQGNSAPDKSGLPSDRFSAERTGGSVSTLTIQRTQQEDSAVYLCASSSRGTSGHIQYFGAGTRLSVL.